The 16 T cell receptor beta chains reported below all come from one sample, sequenced in a study of naive and memory T cell subsets. Findings of the study overall: A few larger clonotypes appeared in naive repertoires, especially CD8, possibly memory cells re-expressing CD45RA.

These TCRs' antigens remain unknown. Two oligonucleotides, mixed equimolar, formed the beta constant-region primer covering TRBC1 and TRBC2. The ligated cDNA underwent four PCR rounds using SP2 and nested alpha and beta constant-region primers. A single record per CDR3 protein comes from TCRdb applying MiXCR to the UMI-ligation and nested PCR reads. The sample includes roughly 140,000 distinct CDR3 sequences, about 20% of them seen just once. Sequenced material: naive CD8+ T cells from blood. These receptors all stem from a human donor in good health.

The chain carries TRBV6-5 and TRBJ1-6, with TRBD1 as a possible D gene (6 bases). The CDR3 sequence is 15 residues long. The germline V gene encodes CDR1 MNHEY and CDR2 SVGAGI. The V and J ends lost 7 bases and 0 bases respectively, with 10 bases between them. DNA of the CDR3: TGTGCCAGCAACCCACAGGGCTCCTATAATTCACCCCTCCACTTT. Its translation is CASNPQGSYNSPLHF.

The rearrangement uses TRBV7-2 and TRBJ2-5; 8 bases map to TRBD2. Trimming at V came to 2 bases and at J to 4 bases, leaving 18 bases not matched to a gene. The CDR3 has 19 amino acids. The germline V gene encodes CDR1 SGHTA and CDR2 FQGNSA. The CDR3 sequence is CASSLTVWTGGGGGETQYF. The CDR3 bases are TGTGCCAGCAGCTTAACCGTATGGACGGGAGGGGGTGGAGGAGAGACCCAGTACTTC.

This clonotype turned up a few times. The chain joins TRBV7-8 to TRBJ2-1, with D perhaps matching TRBD2 (6 bases). The V and J ends lost 0 bases and 4 bases respectively, with 16 bases between them. The CDR3 loop spans 17 amino acids. Germline V gene lookup returns CDR1 SGHVS and CDR2 FQNEAQ. CDR3 DNA sequence: TGTGCCAGCAGCTTAGCGAGAGTGGGACTGGATTACAATGAGCAGTTCTTC. As protein: CASSLARVGLDYNEQFF.

The J gene is TRBJ1-1, the V gene TRBV4-3; D perhaps matches TRBD1 (6 bases). This CDR3 spans 14 amino acids. V shed 2 bases and J shed 3 bases, with 10 bases lying between them. From germline, CDR1 is LGHNA and CDR2 YSLEER. The CDR3 sequence: CASSQRQVDTEAFF. The DNA for the CDR3 is TGCGCCAGCAGCCAACGACAGGTGGACACTGAAGCTTTCTTT.

The chain has TRBV28 and TRBJ2-1; 8 bases match TRBD1. The germline gives CDR1 MDHEN, CDR2 SYDVKM. J gave up 8 bases and V 2 bases, and 8 bases lay outside the gene matches. The CDR3 sequence is 15 residues long. CDR3 DNA: TGTGCCAGCAGTTTAATGGCAGGGGGCACATATGAGCAGTTCTTC. Residues: CASSLMAGGTYEQFF.

This clonotype was seen a few times. This rearrangement joins TRBV28 to TRBJ2-2; D gene unclear. Germline-derived CDR1 and CDR2 are MDHEN and SYDVKM. V lost 2 bases and J 8 bases, leaving 6 bases between the germline ends. This CDR3 contains 12 residues. The CDR3 nucleotides are TGTGCCAGCAGTTTACCCGGAGGGGAGCTGTTTTTT. Protein sequence: CASSLPGGELFF.

In its sample, this clonotype was seen a few times. The V gene is TRBV27, the J gene TRBJ2-1; 7 nucleotides line up with TRBD2. The V gene end was trimmed by 1 base and the J gene end by 7 bases; junction bases not matched to a gene: 13. The V gene's germline CDR1 is MNHEY and CDR2 SMNVEV (reference sequence). This CDR3 contains 17 residues. The CDR3 reads CASSLFGGGGSRNEQFF. In DNA, the CDR3 is TGTGCCAGCAGTTTATTTGGTGGTGGCGGGAGCAGGAATGAGCAGTTCTTC.

V and J are TRBV9 and TRBJ2-7; tentative D call: TRBD2 (5 bases). In germline, CDR1 is SGDLS, CDR2 YYNGEE. The CDR3 has 15 amino acids. Trimming left V 0 bases short and J 2 bases short, with 12 bases between. CDR3: CASSVGGHGAYEQYF. CDR3 nucleotide sequence: TGTGCCAGCAGCGTAGGAGGGCACGGAGCCTACGAGCAGTACTTC.

This clonotype showed up just once. The gene calls are TRBV29-1 and TRBJ2-1; D unclear. Trimming shortened V by 3 bases and J by 10 bases, and 13 bases separated the two germline ends. CDR1 SQVTM and CDR2 ANQGSEA come from the germline V gene. The CDR3 runs to 12 residues. The CDR3 here is CSVDDSSAEQFF. DNA for the CDR3: TGCAGCGTTGATGATAGTTCCGCGGAGCAGTTCTTC.

This clonotype was counted only a few times. The rearrangement links TRBV15 to TRBJ2-1; 8 nucleotides line up with TRBD1. Germline V gene lookup returns CDR1 LNHNV and CDR2 YYDKDF (reference sequence). This CDR3 contains 16 residues. V was clipped by 0 bases and J by 6 bases; unmatched bases: 7. The CDR3 DNA reads TGTGCCACCAGCAGAGAAGGGACAGGCCTTCCCAATGAGCAGTTCTTC. Translated: CATSREGTGLPNEQFF.

There are many counts of this clonotype. This chain links TRBV24-1 with TRBJ2-2; the D is unclear. The germline V and J ends were trimmed by 0 bases and 8 bases, with 21 bases remaining between them. The CDR3 length is 18 residues. Per germline, CDR1 KGHDR and CDR2 SFDVKD. The CDR3 DNA follows: TGTGCCACCAGTGATTTGTTAGACCACGGAGAAAACCCGGGGGAGCTGTTTTTT. It specifies CATSDLLDHGENPGELFF.

The chain joins TRBV5-6 to TRBJ2-7, with D tentatively TRBD1 (5 bases). The CDR3 is 14 residues long. Trimming removed 1 base at V and 0 bases at J, with 8 bases between. Germline V lookup: CDR1 SGHDT, CDR2 YYEEEE. CDR3 bases: TGTGCCAGCAGCTTGTACGACAGCTCCTACGAGCAGTACTTC. It translates to CASSLYDSSYEQYF.

This chain joins TRBV7-2 and TRBJ2-2, with 10 bases lining up with TRBD2. This CDR3 has 15 residues. Trimming at V came to 4 bases and at J to 10 bases, leaving 9 bases not matched to a gene. Germline V gene sequence: CDR1 SGHTA, CDR2 FQGNSA. The CDR3 spells CASSSGTSALEELFF. CDR3 coding DNA: TGTGCCAGCAGCTCCGGGACTAGCGCGTTAGAGGAGCTGTTTTTT.

This sequence joins TRBV6-1 and TRBJ1-1; D might be TRBD1 (5 bases). The V and J ends lost 0 bases and 4 bases respectively, with 9 bases between them. CDR1 is MNHNS and CDR2 is SASEGT in the germline V gene. The CDR3 extends over 14 amino acids. The CDR3 loop is CASSEASTATEAFF. Written as DNA, the CDR3 is TGTGCCAGCAGTGAAGCTTCGACAGCCACTGAAGCTTTCTTT.

In this sample, this clonotype turned up a few times. The chain recombines TRBV9 with TRBJ2-1; D gene uncertain. V lost 2 bases to trimming and J lost 5 bases, with 17 bases between them. The CDR3 loop spans 16 amino acids. Germline CDR1 is SGDLS and CDR2 is YYNGEE. In DNA form, the CDR3 reads TGTGCCAGCAGCGTTCGAAGTCAGGCTTCAGACAATGAGCAGTTCTTC. Its translation is CASSVRSQASDNEQFF.

V is TRBV29-1 and J is TRBJ2-2, with D hard to call. In germline, CDR1 is SQVTM, CDR2 ANQGSEA. The CDR3 consists of 13 residues. Trimming pared 4 bases from V and 0 bases from J, leaving 6 bases between. CDR3 in amino acids: CSVGQPNTGELFF. In nucleotides, the CDR3 is TGCAGCGTTGGGCAACCGAACACCGGGGAGCTGTTTTTT.